These T cell receptor beta chains were read from a single sample in a study of T cells in localized non-small cell lung cancer. Only in-frame clones appear in the TCRdb table, and some are missing; sequencing was by immunoSEQ multiplex PCR. The sample includes approximately 40,000 clones, about 88% of them seen just once. The specimen was peripheral blood, collected before any cancer treatment. Every receptor here comes from a man aged 18 to 50 with stage I lung adenocarcinoma. Each CDR3 is given with its conserved first and last residue. A D gene is named only where the DNA matches it firmly. Clone size, where shown, is once, few, many, or a class for clones that have expanded.

d_call clone_size j_call v_call cdr3_nt cdr3_aa
NA few TRBJ1-4 TRBV5-1 TGCGCCAGCAGCTTGGCCTCGATCGGGTCTAATGAAAAACTGTTTTTT CASSLASIGSNEKLFF
NA once TRBJ2-5 TRBV5-4 TGTGCCAGCAGCTCTCCGGGGCAAGAGACCCAGTACTTC CASSSPGQETQYF
NA NA TRBJ1-5 TRBV7-2 TGTGCCAGCAGCCCTGGGGGGGCGCGCAATCAGCCCCAGCATTTT CASSPGGARNQPQHF
TRBD1 NA TRBJ2-2 TRBV9 TGTGCCAGCAGCGTAGACCAGGGGGCATACACCGGGGAGCTGTTTTTT CASSVDQGAYTGELFF
NA NA TRBJ2-2 TRBV19 TGTGCCAGTAGTATAAACGGAATGAACACCGGGGAGCTGTTTTTT CASSINGMNTGELFF
NA NA TRBJ1-3 TRBV7-8 TGTGCCAGCAGCTTAGGGGGGACTGGAAACACCATATATTTT CASSLGGTGNTIYF
NA NA TRBJ2-2 TRBV5-4 TGTGCCAGCAGCTCCCCCGGGACGCCTAAATGGGACACCGGGGAGCTGTTTTTT CASSSPGTPKWDTGELFF
NA NA TRBJ1-2 TRBV25-1 TGTGCCAGCAGTGAACCCGGGGCCTATGGCTACACCTTC CASSEPGAYGYTF
NA NA TRBJ1-2 TRBV5-6 TGTGCCAGCAGCGGCGGACAGTCCTTAGGCTATGGCTACACCTTC CASSGGQSLGYGYTF
NA NA TRBJ2-7 TRBV30 TGTGCCTGGAGTCAGATTGGGACTGAAACCTACGAGCAGTACTTC CAWSQIGTETYEQYF
NA few TRBJ1-1 TRBV30 TGTGCCTGGAGTGTAGTGACAGTGAACACTGAAGCTTTCTTT CAWSVVTVNTEAFF
NA NA TRBJ1-1 TRBV11-1 TGTGCCAGCAGCTTGGGACGGTTGAACACTGAAGCTTTCTTT CASSLGRLNTEAFF
NA NA TRBJ2-1 TRBV4-3 TGCGCCAGCAGCCAAGATAGGGCGGGGCACAATGAGCAGTTCTTC CASSQDRAGHNEQFF
TRBD2 NA TRBJ2-3 TRBV5-1 TGCGCCAGCAGCTTGGCGGTAGCGGGGGTCCGGGATACGCAGTATTTT CASSLAVAGVRDTQYF
NA NA TRBJ1-2 TRBV28 TGTGCCAGCAGGACCGCGGGGGACTATGGCTACACCTTC CASRTAGDYGYTF
NA NA TRBJ1-1 TRBV11-2 TGTGCCAGCAGCTTAGGGGAAGAAACTGAAGCTTTCTTT CASSLGEETEAFF
NA NA TRBJ1-4 TRBV28 TGTGCCAGCAGTGCCGCGGGGCTGGTGGAAAAACTGTTTTTT CASSAAGLVEKLFF
NA NA TRBJ2-1 TRBV30 TGTGCCTGGAGTGTAGGCGGGGCCGAAATCGAGTTGGTCTTC CAWSVGGAEIELVF
NA NA TRBJ1-1 TRBV6-1 TGTGCCAGCAGTGAACTGGGGACTAGGACTGAAGCTTTCTTT CASSELGTRTEAFF
TRBD1 NA TRBJ1-3 TRBV9 TGTGCCAGCAGCGGCCGACAGGGGATTTCTGGAAACACCATATATTTT CASSGRQGISGNTIYF
NA NA TRBJ2-7 TRBV11-2 TGTGCCAGCTCCGAGACAGGAGATGTATACGAGCAGTACTTC CASSETGDVYEQYF
NA NA TRBJ2-5 TRBV5-1 TGCGCCAGCAGCTTGTCCGGTTACCAAGAGACCCAGTACTTC CASSLSGYQETQYF
TRBD1 NA TRBJ1-1 TRBV5-1 TGCGCCAGCAGTTCGGAGGGACAGGCAATGAACACTGAAGCTTTCTTT CASSSEGQAMNTEAFF
TRBD1 NA TRBJ1-5 TRBV5-1 TGCGCCAGCAGCGACTGGACAGGGTTTGATGGCAATCAGCCCCAGCATTTT CASSDWTGFDGNQPQHF
TRBD1 NA TRBJ2-5 TRBV6-1 TGTGCCAGCGGGACGGGACAGGGGGGCCAAGAGACCCAGTACTTC CASGTGQGGQETQYF
NA NA TRBJ2-1 TRBV29-1 TGCAGCGTTGAAGAGACAGGGAGGACGAATGAGCAGTTCTTC CSVEETGRTNEQFF
NA NA TRBJ2-7 TRBV2 TGTGCCAGCAGTGAGGGATTGTACGAGCAGTACTTC CASSEGLYEQYF
NA NA TRBJ1-2 TRBV30 TGTGCCTGGAGTGTAGAGACAGGCTACACCTTC CAWSVETGYTF
NA NA TRBJ1-1 TRBV27 TGTGCCAGCAGCTCCAGCAGTAACACTGAAGCTTTCTTT CASSSSSNTEAFF
NA NA TRBJ1-2 TRBV5-6 TGTGCCAGCAGCCGTACGGCTGAGCGTCATGGCTACACCTTC CASSRTAERHGYTF
NA NA TRBJ1-2 TRBV21-1 TGTGCCAGCAGCAAAAGTATCGGGGGGAACTATGGCTACACCTTC CASSKSIGGNYGYTF